This T cell receptor beta chain was sequenced for a study of T-cell memory formation after mild COVID-19. This clonotype was seen more than once but under ten times. The antigen remains undetermined. The CDR3 runs to 15 residues. Deletions cut 0 bases from V and 0 bases from J, with 10 bases between. Germline values: CDR1 SGHDT, CDR2 YYEEEE. Broader study findings: Among CD4+ contracting clones, most were CM and EM, and CD8+ ones EMRA. Cross-reactive memory appears to have joined, as suggested by some responding clones showing up in pre-infection memory.

MiXCR was run by TCRdb on the 5' RACE reads, yielding one entry per CDR3 protein. This sample has around 530,000 distinct CDR3 sequences; about 22% occur once, and the top ten carry 7% to 9%. The sequenced material came from PBMCs or a T cell subset sorted from them (not recorded which). J is TRBJ2-7 and V is TRBV5-6; the D is unclear. The clonotype originates from an adult woman who had mild COVID-19 (a few samples of this study predate the infection). Cell type and time point are not known. The CDR3 DNA reads as TGTGCCAGCAGCTTGGCGGTGAGAAGCTCCTACGAGCAGTACTTC. Translation gives CASSLAVRSSYEQYF.